The clone carrying this T cell receptor (beta chain) was observed a handful of times. Its antigen is as yet unknown. Germline V gene sequence: CDR1 SGHVS, CDR2 FQNEAQ. V lost 5 bases and J 2 bases, leaving 11 bases between the germline ends. This CDR3 comprises 14 residues. This specimen belongs to a study of CD8 T cells in ankylosing spondylitis. Broader study findings: One TCR beta motif, made up of under ten highly homologous variants, appeared characteristic of ankylosing spondylitis blood. Reactive arthritis synovial fluid and blood previously showed some of these motif variants.

With molecular barcodes, quantitative 5'-RACE was used to make the TCR beta libraries. TCRdb processed the 5' RACE reads anew with MiXCR; each CDR3 protein has one entry. The sample consists of around 540,000 distinct CDR3 sequences, over 9.5% of them appearing once. The clonotype originates from a male donor with ankylosing spondylitis. Sequencing was carried out using blood, either unsorted or a sorted T cell fraction (not recorded which). The chain employs TRBV7-8 and TRBJ2-3; D gene uncertain. The CDR3 bases are TGTGCCAGCAGCCTAGGGCGAGCCACAGATACGCAGTATTTT. Its protein product is CASSLGRATDTQYF.